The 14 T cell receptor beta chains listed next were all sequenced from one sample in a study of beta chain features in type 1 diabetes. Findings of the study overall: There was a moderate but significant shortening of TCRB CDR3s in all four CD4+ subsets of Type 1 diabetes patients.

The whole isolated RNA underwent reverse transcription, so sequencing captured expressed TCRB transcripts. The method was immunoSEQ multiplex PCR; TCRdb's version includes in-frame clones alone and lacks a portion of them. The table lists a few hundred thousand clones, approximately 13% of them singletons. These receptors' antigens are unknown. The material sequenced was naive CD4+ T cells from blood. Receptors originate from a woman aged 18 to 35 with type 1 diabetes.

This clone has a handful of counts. The CDR3 sequence is CSVESGGGSPSYEQYF. The DNA for the CDR3 is TGCAGCGTTGAAAGTGGCGGCGGGAGTCCCTCCTACGAGCAGTACTTC. The chain links TRBV29-1 to TRBJ2-5, with 7 bases aligning to TRBD2. The end of the DNA fits TRBJ2-7 better, so the J call may be wrong. This CDR3 is built from 16 residues. From germline, CDR1 is SQVTM and CDR2 ANQGSEA.

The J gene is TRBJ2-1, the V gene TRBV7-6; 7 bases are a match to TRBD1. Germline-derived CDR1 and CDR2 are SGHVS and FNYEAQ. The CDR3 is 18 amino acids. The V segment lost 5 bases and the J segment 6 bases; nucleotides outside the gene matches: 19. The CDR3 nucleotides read TGTGCCAGCAGCCTACCTTTAGGTGTGACAGGGACCACCAATGAGCAGTTCTTC. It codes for CASSLPLGVTGTTNEQFF.

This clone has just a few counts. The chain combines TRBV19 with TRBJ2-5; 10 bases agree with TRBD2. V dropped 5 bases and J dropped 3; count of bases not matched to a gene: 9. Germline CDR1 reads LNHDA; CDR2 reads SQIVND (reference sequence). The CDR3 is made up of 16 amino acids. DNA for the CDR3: TGTGCCAGTAGTCCCCGTGGTAGCGGGGGGAAAGAGACCCAGTACTTC. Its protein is CASSPRGSGGKETQYF.

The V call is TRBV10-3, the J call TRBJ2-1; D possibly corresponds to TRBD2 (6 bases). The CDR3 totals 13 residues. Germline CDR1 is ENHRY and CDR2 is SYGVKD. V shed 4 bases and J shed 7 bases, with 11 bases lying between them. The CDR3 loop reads CAISVGGVNEQFF. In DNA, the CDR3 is TGTGCCATCAGTGTCGGAGGGGTGAATGAGCAGTTCTTC.

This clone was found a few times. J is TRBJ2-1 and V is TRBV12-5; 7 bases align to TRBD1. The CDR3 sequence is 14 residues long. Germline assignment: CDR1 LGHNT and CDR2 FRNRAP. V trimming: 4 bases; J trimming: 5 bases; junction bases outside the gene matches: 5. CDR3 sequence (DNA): TGTGCTAGTGGTTATTGGACAGGTGACAATGAGCAGTTCTTC. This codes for CASGYWTGDNEQFF. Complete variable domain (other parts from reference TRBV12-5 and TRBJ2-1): DARVTQTPRHKVTEMGQEVTMRCQPILGHNTVFWYRQTMMQGLELLAYFRNRAPLDDSGMPKDRFSAEMPDATLATLKIQPSEPRDSAVYFCASGYWTGDNEQFFGPGTRLTVL.

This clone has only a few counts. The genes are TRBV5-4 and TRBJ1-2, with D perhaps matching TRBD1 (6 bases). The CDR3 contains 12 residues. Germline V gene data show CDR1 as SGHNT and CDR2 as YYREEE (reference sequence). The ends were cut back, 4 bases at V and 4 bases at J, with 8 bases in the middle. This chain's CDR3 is CASSEGVYGYTF. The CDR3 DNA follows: TGTGCCAGCAGCGAGGGGGTCTATGGCTACACCTTC.

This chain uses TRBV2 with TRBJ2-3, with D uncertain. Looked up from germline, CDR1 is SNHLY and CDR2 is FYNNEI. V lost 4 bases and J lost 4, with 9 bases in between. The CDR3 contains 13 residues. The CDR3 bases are TGTGCCAGCAGTGGGCAGAGCGCAGATACGCAGTATTTT. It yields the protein CASSGQSADTQYF.

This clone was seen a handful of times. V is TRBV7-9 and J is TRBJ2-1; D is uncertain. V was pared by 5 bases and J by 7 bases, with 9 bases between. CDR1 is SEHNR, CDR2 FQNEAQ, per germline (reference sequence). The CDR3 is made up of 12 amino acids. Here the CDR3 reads CASSPRENEQFF. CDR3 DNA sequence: TGTGCCAGCAGCCCTCGAGAGAATGAGCAGTTCTTC.

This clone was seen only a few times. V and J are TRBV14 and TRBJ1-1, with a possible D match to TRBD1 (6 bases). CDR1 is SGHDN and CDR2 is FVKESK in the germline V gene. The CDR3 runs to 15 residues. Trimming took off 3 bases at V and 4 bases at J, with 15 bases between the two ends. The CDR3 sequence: CASSHMDRRRTEAFF. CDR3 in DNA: TGTGCCAGCAGCCATATGGACAGACGACGCACTGAAGCTTTCTTT.

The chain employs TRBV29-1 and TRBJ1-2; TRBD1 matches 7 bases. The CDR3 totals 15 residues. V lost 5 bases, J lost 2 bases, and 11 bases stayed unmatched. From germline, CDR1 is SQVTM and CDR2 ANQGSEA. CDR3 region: CSVLKQGTENYGYTF. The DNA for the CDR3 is TGCAGCGTTTTAAAACAGGGGACGGAGAACTATGGCTACACCTTC.

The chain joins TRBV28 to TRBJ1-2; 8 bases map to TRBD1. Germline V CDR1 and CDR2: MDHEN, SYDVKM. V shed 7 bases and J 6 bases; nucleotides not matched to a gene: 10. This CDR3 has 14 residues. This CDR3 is CASTSSRGRDGYTF. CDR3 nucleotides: TGTGCCAGCACGAGTTCCAGGGGGCGTGATGGCTACACCTTC.

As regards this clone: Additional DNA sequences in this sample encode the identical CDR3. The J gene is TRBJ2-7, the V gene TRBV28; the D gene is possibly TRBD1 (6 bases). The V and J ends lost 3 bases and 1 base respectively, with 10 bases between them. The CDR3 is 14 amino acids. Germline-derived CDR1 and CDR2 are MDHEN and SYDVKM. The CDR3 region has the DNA TGTGCCAGCAGTTTTCCAGGGGAGTCCTACGAGCAGTACTTC. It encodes CASSFPGESYEQYF. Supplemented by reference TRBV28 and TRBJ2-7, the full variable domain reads DVKVTQSSRYLVKRTGEKVFLECVQDMDHENMFWYRQDPGLGLRLIYFSYDVKMKEKGDIPEGYSVSREKKERFSLILESASTNQTSMYLCASSFPGESYEQYFGPGTRLTVT.

The CDR3 is CASSPGLVGGTQYF. In DNA form, the CDR3 reads TGTGCCAGCAGCCCGGGACTAGTAGGTGGTACGCAGTATTTT. The chain has TRBV5-4 and TRBJ2-3; 8 bases are a match to TRBD2. There are 14 residues in the CDR3. CDR1 is SGHNT, CDR2 YYREEE, per germline (reference sequence). J lost 8 bases, V lost 4 bases, and 9 bases had no gene match. The variable domain in full, completed from reference TRBV5-4 and TRBJ2-3, reads ETGVTQSPTHLIKTRGQQVTLRCSSQSGHNTVSWYQQALGQGPQFIFQYYREEENGRGNFPPRFSGLQFPNYSSELNVNALELDDSALYLCASSPGLVGGTQYFGPGTRLTVL.

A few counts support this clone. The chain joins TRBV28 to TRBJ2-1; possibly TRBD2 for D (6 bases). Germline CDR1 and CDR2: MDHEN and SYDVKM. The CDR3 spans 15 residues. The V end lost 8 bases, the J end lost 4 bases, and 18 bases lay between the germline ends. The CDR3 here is CASGRGGTFYNEQFF. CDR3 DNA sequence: TGTGCCAGCGGTCGTGGAGGGACTTTTTACAATGAGCAGTTCTTC. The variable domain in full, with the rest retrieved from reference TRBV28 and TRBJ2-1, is DVKVTQSSRYLVKRTGEKVFLECVQDMDHENMFWYRQDPGLGLRLIYFSYDVKMKEKGDIPEGYSVSREKKERFSLILESASTNQTSMYLCASGRGGTFYNEQFFGPGTRLTVL.